The rows below give T cell receptor beta chains drawn from one sample of a study of blood T cells in healthy people across ages. MiXCR, applied by TCRdb to the 5' RACE reads, yields one record per CDR3 protein. The table lists about 290,000 distinct CDR3 sequences, roughly 26% of them singletons. The sequencing input was blood. The receptors were gathered from a woman in her seventies in good health. CDR3s leave out the opening cysteine and the closing phenylalanine or tryptophan.

J: TRBJ2-7; V: TRBV6-5; CDR3: ASSMNRGQVREQY
J: TRBJ2-4; V: TRBV4-1; CDR3: ASSQDSGGLAFKNIQY
J: TRBJ1-5; V: TRBV5-1; CDR3: ASSLDGRSQPQH
J: TRBJ2-7; V: TRBV5-1; CDR3: ASKSGTGVLEQY
J: TRBJ1-2; V: TRBV12-3/TRBV12-4; CDR3: ASSLAEFTA
J: TRBJ2-7; V: TRBV4-1; CDR3: ASSQGWSSYEQY
J: TRBJ2-7; V: TRBV4-2; CDR3: ASSQEMTGTRNEQY
J: TRBJ2-7; V: TRBV4-1; CDR3: ASSRTSGSGYEQY
J: -; V: TRBV3-1; CDR3: ASSYSRETEQY
J: TRBJ2-1; V: TRBV7-3; CDR3: ASSLYGGAYNEQF
J: TRBJ2-2; V: TRBV9; CDR3: ASSVKLSGAHTGELF
J: TRBJ2-1; V: TRBV3-1; CDR3: ASSQGAGMGNEQF
J: TRBJ1-1; V: TRBV5-1; CDR3: ASGITGETEAF
J: TRBJ1-1; V: TRBV6-1; CDR3: ASTPLVDTEAF
J: TRBJ1-1; V: TRBV29-1; CDR3: SVAQITGAEAF
J: TRBJ1-3; V: TRBV2; CDR3: ASSKRDRQHSGNTIY